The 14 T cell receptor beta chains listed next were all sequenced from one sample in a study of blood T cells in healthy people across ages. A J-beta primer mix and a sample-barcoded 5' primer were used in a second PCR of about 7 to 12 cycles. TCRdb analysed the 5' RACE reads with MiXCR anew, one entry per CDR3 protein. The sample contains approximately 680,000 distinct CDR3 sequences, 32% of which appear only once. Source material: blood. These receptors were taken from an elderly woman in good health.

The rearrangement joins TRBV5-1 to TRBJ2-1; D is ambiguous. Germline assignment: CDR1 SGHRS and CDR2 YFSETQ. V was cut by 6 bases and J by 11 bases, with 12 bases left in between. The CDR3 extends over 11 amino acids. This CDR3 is CASTRGSKQFF. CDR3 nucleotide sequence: TGCGCCAGCACTCGTGGATCCAAGCAGTTCTTC.

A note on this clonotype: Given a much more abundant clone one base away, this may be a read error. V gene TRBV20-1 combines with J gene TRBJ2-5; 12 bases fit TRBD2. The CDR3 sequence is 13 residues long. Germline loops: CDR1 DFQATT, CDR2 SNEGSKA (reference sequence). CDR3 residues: CSLLAGGREAQYF. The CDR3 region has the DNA TGCAGCTTACTAGCGGGGGGTAGGGAGGCCCAGTACTTC.

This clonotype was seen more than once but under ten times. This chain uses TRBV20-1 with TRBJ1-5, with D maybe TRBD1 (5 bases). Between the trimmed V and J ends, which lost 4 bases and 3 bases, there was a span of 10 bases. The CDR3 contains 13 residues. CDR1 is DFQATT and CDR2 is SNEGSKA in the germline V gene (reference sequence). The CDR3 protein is CSATQAFNQPQHF. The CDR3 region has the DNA TGCAGTGCTACACAGGCGTTCAATCAGCCCCAGCATTTT.

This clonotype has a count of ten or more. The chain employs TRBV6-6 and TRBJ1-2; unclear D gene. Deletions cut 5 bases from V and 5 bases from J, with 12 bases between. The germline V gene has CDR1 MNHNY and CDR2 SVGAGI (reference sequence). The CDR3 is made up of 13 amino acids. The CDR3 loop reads CASSDLDGYGYTF. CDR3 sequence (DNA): TGTGCCAGCAGTGACCTTGACGGTTATGGCTACACCTTC.

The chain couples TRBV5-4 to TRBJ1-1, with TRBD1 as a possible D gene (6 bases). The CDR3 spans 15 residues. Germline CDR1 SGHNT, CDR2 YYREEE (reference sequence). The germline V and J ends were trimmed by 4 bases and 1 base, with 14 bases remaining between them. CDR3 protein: CASSRTGLQNTEAFF. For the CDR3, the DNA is TGTGCCAGCAGCAGAACAGGGCTTCAGAACACTGAAGCTTTCTTT.

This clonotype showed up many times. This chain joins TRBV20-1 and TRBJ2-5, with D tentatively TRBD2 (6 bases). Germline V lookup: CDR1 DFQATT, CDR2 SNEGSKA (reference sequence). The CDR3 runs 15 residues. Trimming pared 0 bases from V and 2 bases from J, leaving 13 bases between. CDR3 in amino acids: CSARDGRRHQETQYF. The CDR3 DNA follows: TGCAGTGCTAGAGATGGGAGGAGACATCAAGAGACCCAGTACTTC.

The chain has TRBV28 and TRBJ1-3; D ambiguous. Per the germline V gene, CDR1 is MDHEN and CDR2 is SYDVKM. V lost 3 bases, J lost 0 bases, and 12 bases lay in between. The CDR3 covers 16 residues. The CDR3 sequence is CASSFLVETSGNTIYF. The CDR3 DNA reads TGTGCCAGCAGTTTTTTGGTCGAAACCTCTGGAAACACCATATATTTT.

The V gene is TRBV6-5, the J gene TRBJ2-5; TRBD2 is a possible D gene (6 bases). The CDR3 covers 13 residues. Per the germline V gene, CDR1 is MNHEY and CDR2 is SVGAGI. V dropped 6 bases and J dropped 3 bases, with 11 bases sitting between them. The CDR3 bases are TGTGCCAGCAGCCCTATAGCGGAAGAGACCCAGTACTTC. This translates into CASSPIAEETQYF.

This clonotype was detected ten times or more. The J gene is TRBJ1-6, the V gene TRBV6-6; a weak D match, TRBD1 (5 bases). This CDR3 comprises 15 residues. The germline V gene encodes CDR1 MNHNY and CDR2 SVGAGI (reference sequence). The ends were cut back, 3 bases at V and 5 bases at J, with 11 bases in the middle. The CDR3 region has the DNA TGTGCCAGCAGTTATGATCGGGGGAATAATTCACCCCTCCACTTT. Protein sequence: CASSYDRGNNSPLHF.

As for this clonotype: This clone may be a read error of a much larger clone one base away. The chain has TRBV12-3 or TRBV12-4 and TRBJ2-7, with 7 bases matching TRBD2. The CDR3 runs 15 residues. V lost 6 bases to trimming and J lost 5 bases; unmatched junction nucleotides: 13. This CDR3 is CASRRTGRGVNEQYF. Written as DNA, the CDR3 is TGTGCCAGCAGGCGAACTGGACGGGGGGTCAACGAGCAGTACTTC.

The CDR3 region has the DNA TGTGCCAGCAGACCGGGACTAGCGGGGGGCTACGAGCAGTACTTC. As protein: CASRPGLAGGYEQYF. The J gene is TRBJ2-1, the V gene TRBV28; TRBD2 aligns across 15 bases. The J call is in doubt because the DNA end fits TRBJ2-7 better. From germline, CDR1 is MDHEN and CDR2 SYDVKM. The CDR3 totals 15 residues.

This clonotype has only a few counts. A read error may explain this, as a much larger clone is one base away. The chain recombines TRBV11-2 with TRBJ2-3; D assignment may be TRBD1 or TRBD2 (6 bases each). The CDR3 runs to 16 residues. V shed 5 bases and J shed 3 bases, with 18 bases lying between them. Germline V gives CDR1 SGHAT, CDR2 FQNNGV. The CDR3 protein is CASSVPGAATTDTQYF. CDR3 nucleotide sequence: TGTGCCAGCAGCGTCCCGGGGGCGGCCACAACAGATACGCAGTATTTT.

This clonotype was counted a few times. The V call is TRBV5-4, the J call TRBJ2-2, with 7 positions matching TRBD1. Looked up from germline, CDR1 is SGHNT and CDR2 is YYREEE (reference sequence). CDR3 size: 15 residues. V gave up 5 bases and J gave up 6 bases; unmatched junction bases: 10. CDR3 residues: CASRRDQGVAGELFF. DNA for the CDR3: TGTGCCAGCAGAAGGGACCAGGGGGTGGCCGGGGAGCTGTTTTTT.

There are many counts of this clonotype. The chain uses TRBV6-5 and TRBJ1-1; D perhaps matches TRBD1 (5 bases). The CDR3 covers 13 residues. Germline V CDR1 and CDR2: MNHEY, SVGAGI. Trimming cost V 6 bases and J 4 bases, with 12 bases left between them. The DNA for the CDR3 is TGTGCCAGCAGGCCCTCGGGGGGCACTGAAGCTTTCTTT. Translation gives CASRPSGGTEAFF.